A few counts support the clone carrying this T cell receptor (beta chain). Its antigen is not known. The record originates from a study of cytomegalovirus exposure and HLA in healthy donors. Study-level points and caveats: A subsequent analysis found that TCR clusters from the first cohort also tended to co-occur in the 120 or so validation repertoires, with about 93% of cluster scores above 0. Some public TCRs appeared in many individuals, while most sequences were rare.

The ends were cut back, 0 bases at V and 5 bases at J, with 13 bases in the middle. Germline V lookup: CDR1 MNHNS, CDR2 SASEGT. The CDR3 contains 16 residues. The repertoire was sequenced with immunoSEQ multiplex PCR; TCRdb's copy has only in-frame clones and lacks some. In the table there are 160,000 or so clones, approximately 87% of which are singletons. The sequenced sample was PBMCs. This receptor was identified in a woman in her thirties in good health and CMV-seronegative. J is TRBJ1-4 and V is TRBV6-1; maybe TRBD1 (5 bases). The CDR3 region is CASSEALGQGNEKLFF. The CDR3 nucleotides read TGTGCCAGCAGTGAAGCGCTTGGGCAGGGAAATGAAAAACTGTTTTTT.